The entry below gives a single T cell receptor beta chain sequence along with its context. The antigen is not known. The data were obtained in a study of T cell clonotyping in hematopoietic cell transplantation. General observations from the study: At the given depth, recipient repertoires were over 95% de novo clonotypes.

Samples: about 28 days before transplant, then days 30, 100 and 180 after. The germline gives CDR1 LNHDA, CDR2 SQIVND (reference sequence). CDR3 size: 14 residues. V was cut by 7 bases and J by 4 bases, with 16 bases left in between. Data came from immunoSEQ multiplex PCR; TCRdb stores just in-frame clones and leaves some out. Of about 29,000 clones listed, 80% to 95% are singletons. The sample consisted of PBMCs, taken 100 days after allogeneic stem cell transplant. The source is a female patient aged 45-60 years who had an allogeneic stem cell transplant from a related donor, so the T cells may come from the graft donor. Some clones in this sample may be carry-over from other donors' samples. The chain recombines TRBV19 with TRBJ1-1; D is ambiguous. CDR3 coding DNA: TGTGCCAGTAACCTCAAAATGGGCTCCACTGAAGCTTTCTTT. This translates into CASNLKMGSTEAFF. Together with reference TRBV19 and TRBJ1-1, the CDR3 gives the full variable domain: DGGITQSPKYLFRKEGQNVTLSCEQNLNHDAMYWYRQDPGQGLRLIYYSQIVNDFQKGDIAEGYSVSREKKESFPLTVTSAQKNPTAFYLCASNLKMGSTEAFFGQGTRLTVV.